The rows below give T cell receptor beta chains drawn from one sample of a study of T cells in Graves' hyperthyroidism and ophthalmopathy. TCRdb itself ran the multiplex PCR reads through MiXCR, one entry per CDR3 protein. Among hundreds of thousands of distinct CDR3 sequences, 38% were seen once, and the ten largest hold 8.9%. Sequencing used blood. The receptors come from a man aged 18 to 29 with Graves' hyperthyroidism. Both conserved end residues are part of each CDR3. D genes are given only for firm matches. The size of a clone is reported for some rows only, either as once, few or many, or as a class for expanded clones.

j_call | d_call | v_call | clone_size | cdr3_nt | cdr3_aa
TRBJ1-1 | - | TRBV6-5 | - | TGTGCCAGCCGAGGACGGGGAGGCACTGAAGCTTTCTTT | CASRGRGGTEAFF
TRBJ2-7 | - | TRBV7-8 | few | TGTGCCAGCAGTTTGACCCCTGTCTACGAGCAGTACTTC | CASSLTPVYEQYF
TRBJ1-2 | TRBD1 | TRBV2 | - | TGTGCCAGCAGGTCCGACAGGGGGCCGATCTATGGCTACACCTTC | CASRSDRGPIYGYTF
TRBJ1-2 | - | TRBV10-3 | - | TGTGCCACCGGGGGGACGGGTGGCTACACCTTC | CATGGTGGYTF
TRBJ2-5 | - | TRBV6-5 | - | TGTGCCAGCAGTTACCGGGGACTGCAAGAGACCCAGTACTTC | CASSYRGLQETQYF
TRBJ1-2 | - | TRBV12-3/TRBV12-4 | many | TGTGCCAGCAGCCGGGACGAAGCGAATGGCTACACCTTC | CASSRDEANGYTF
TRBJ1-5 | - | TRBV19 | - | TGTGCCGTAAGGGGTTATAATCAGCCCCAGCATTTT | CAVRGYNQPQHF
TRBJ2-7 | TRBD2 | TRBV6-5 | - | TGTGCCAGCACCACCTTGGGGACTAATCACGAGCAGTACTTC | CASTTLGTNHEQYF
TRBJ2-7 | TRBD2 | TRBV7-2 | many | TGTGCCAGCGGCGGACTAGCAGGATCCGAGCAGTACTTC | CASGGLAGSEQYF
TRBJ1-3 | - | TRBV9 | many | TGTGCCAGCAGCCCGGACGGCACCGGGGGAAACACCATATATTTT | CASSPDGTGGNTIYF
TRBJ2-5 | TRBD2 | TRBV10-3 | - | TGTGCCATCAGTGAATCGACTAGCGGGAGACCGGAGGGAGAGACCCAGTACTTC | CAISESTSGRPEGETQYF
TRBJ1-1 | - | TRBV4-1 | - | TGCGCCAGCAGCCAAGATCTTTACCCCAAGGTGAACACTGAAGCTTTCTTT | CASSQDLYPKVNTEAFF
TRBJ2-5 | TRBD1 | TRBV15 | many | TGTGCCACCAGCAGAGATCGGCCAGGGGGCGCTTCAGAGACCCAGTACTTC | CATSRDRPGGASETQYF
TRBJ1-1 | - | TRBV27 | few | TGTGCCAGCAGCCCCAGGCAGGGTGTCCCTGAAGCTTTCTTT | CASSPRQGVPEAFF
TRBJ2-7 | - | TRBV4-1 | - | TGCGCCAGCAGCCAAGAACAGGGCGAGTACGAGCAGTACTTC | CASSQEQGEYEQYF
TRBJ1-1 | - | TRBV12-3/TRBV12-4 | - | TGTGCCAGCAGTGGGAAGGGGGGAGGCACTGAAGCTTTCTTT | CASSGKGGGTEAFF
TRBJ1-1 | - | TRBV7-2 | - | TGTGCCAGCAGCTTAGTCGCGGCAACGGCTTTCTTT | CASSLVAATAFF
TRBJ1-1 | - | TRBV7-8 | once | TGTGCCAGCAGCCTAAACCAAGTAAGGAGTACTGAAGCTTTCTTT | CASSLNQVRSTEAFF
TRBJ1-4 | - | TRBV20-1 | few | TGCAGTGCTAGAGATCTGACTTATAATGAAAAACTGTTTTTT | CSARDLTYNEKLFF
TRBJ2-5 | TRBD2 | TRBV5-5 | few | TGTGCCAGCTATGTGTCGATTAGACCGGGACTAGAAAAAGAGACCCAGTACTTC | CASYVSIRPGLEKETQYF
TRBJ2-2 | - | TRBV5-6 | few | TGTGCCAGCAGCAAATTTCGGTCGGGCGGGGAGCTGTTTTTT | CASSKFRSGGELFF
TRBJ1-2 | - | TRBV20-1 | - | TGCAGTGCCCCCTCCGGGGACTATGGCTACACCTTC | CSAPSGDYGYTF
TRBJ2-5 | - | TRBV9 | few | TGTGCCAGCAGCGCCGAATCGGGGGCTAGCGCGCAAGAGACCCAGTACTTC | CASSAESGASAQETQYF
TRBJ1-2 | - | TRBV4-3 | few | TGCGCCAGCAGCCCTTTTCCGGACGGGTTCTATGGCTACACCTTC | CASSPFPDGFYGYTF
TRBJ2-2 | - | TRBV5-5 | - | TGTGCCAGCAGCTTAGAACGGACTTACGGGGAGCTGTTTTTT | CASSLERTYGELFF
TRBJ1-6 | - | TRBV20-1 | many | TGCAGTGCCATCCTAGGGCGGGAAGGCCATTCACCCCTCCACTTT | CSAILGREGHSPLHF
TRBJ1-4 | - | TRBV15 | many | TGTGCCACCAGCAGAGAAACGGGAGGCAATGAAAAACTGTTTTTT | CATSRETGGNEKLFF
TRBJ1-1 | - | TRBV14 | few | TGTGCCAGCAGCCAATTAACCCAGAAAGCTTTCTTT | CASSQLTQKAFF
TRBJ1-1 | - | TRBV4-1 | - | TGCGCCAGCAGCCAAGACTCAGGGGTGAACACTGAAGCTTTCTTT | CASSQDSGVNTEAFF
TRBJ2-2 | - | TRBV7-2 | many | TGTGCCAGCAGCTTACTGGTAACCGGGGAGCTGTTTTTT | CASSLLVTGELFF
TRBJ1-5 | - | TRBV20-1 | many | TGCAGTGCTAGTACAGGGTTGAATCAGCCCCAGCATTTT | CSASTGLNQPQHF
TRBJ2-7 | TRBD2 | TRBV11-2 | many | TGTGCCAGCAGCGTGACTAGCGGGGGCTACGAGCAGTACTTC | CASSVTSGGYEQYF
TRBJ1-6 | - | TRBV7-2 | - | TGTGCCAGCAGCCAAGGGGGGGGCTCCTATAATTCACCCCTCCACTTT | CASSQGGGSYNSPLHF
TRBJ2-3 | - | TRBV29-1 | - | TGCAGCGTTGAAGTCAGCGGCGACAGCCCACAGTATTTT | CSVEVSGDSPQYF
TRBJ2-7 | TRBD1 | TRBV2 | many | TGTGCCAGCGGGACAGACAGTAACTCCTACGAGCAGTACTTC | CASGTDSNSYEQYF
TRBJ1-5 | - | TRBV6-6 | few | TGTGCCAACCCCCTAGGGGATGGGTCCAATCAGCCCCAGCATTTT | CANPLGDGSNQPQHF
TRBJ2-7 | TRBD1 | TRBV29-1 | - | TGCAGCGTTGACTCTGGGGACAGCTCCTACGAGCAGTACTTC | CSVDSGDSSYEQYF
TRBJ2-7 | TRBD2 | TRBV20-1 | - | TGCAGCGCCGGGACTAGCGGAACCTGCGAGCAGTACTTC | CSAGTSGTCEQYF
TRBJ2-7 | - | TRBV5-1 | many | TGCGCCAGCAGAAAGGGCTCCACCTACGAGCAGTACTTC | CASRKGSTYEQYF
TRBJ2-7 | - | TRBV7-4 | - | TGTGCCAGCAGCTTGGGCAGGTCTAGCTCCTACGAGCAGTACTTC | CASSLGRSSSYEQYF
TRBJ2-7 | - | TRBV2 | - | TGTGCCAGCATTTCGCACTCCTACGAGCAGTACTTC | CASISHSYEQYF
TRBJ2-7 | TRBD1 | TRBV29-1 | few | TGCAGCGTTGAAGAGAATACAGGGGCCTACGAGCAGTACTTC | CSVEENTGAYEQYF
TRBJ2-7 | - | TRBV6-5 | few | TGTGCCAGCAGTTGGGAATCGAGCTCCTACGAGCAGTACTTC | CASSWESSSYEQYF
TRBJ2-7 | - | TRBV29-1 | - | TGCAGCGTTGGGCTCGACAGAGCCTACGAGCAGTACTTC | CSVGLDRAYEQYF
TRBJ1-1 | - | TRBV24-1 | - | TGTGCCACCAATGATGGTGCTGGGACTGAAGCTTTCTTT | CATNDGAGTEAFF
TRBJ2-7 | TRBD1 | TRBV7-9 | - | TGTGCCAGCAGCTTTAGACGGGACAGTGGAGACTACGAGCAGTACTTC | CASSFRRDSGDYEQYF
TRBJ1-1 | TRBD1 | TRBV9 | few | TGTGCCAGCAGCCGGGGACAGGGGGCGCGTGATGGCACTGAAGCTTTCTTT | CASSRGQGARDGTEAFF
TRBJ2-5 | - | TRBV7-8 | - | TGTGCCAGCAGCTTAGCGCGTTGGGGGCCGAGGGCGGAGACCCAGTACTTC | CASSLARWGPRAETQYF
TRBJ2-7 | - | TRBV14 | few | TGTGCCAGCAGCCAAGAAGGCCGGGACGAGCAGTACTTC | CASSQEGRDEQYF
TRBJ1-2 | - | TRBV10-3 | - | TGTGCCACCAAGGGGGTCGGTTTGAGTGGCTACACCTTC | CATKGVGLSGYTF
TRBJ1-3 | - | TRBV20-1 | - | TGCAGTGCTTCCCAGGCGCTGGTTGGAAACACCATATATTTT | CSASQALVGNTIYF
TRBJ1-5 | - | TRBV12-3/TRBV12-4 | - | TGTGCCAGCAGTTTAGCGCCGGACGCTAGCAATCAGCCCCAGCATTTT | CASSLAPDASNQPQHF
TRBJ1-6 | - | TRBV6-6 | few | TGTGCCGGGGGATCATATAATTCACCCCTCCACTTT | CAGGSYNSPLHF
TRBJ2-2 | - | TRBV2 | few | TGTGCCAGCAGCAAGAGAGAGGGGGCGAACACCGGGGAGCTGTTTTTT | CASSKREGANTGELFF
TRBJ1-5 | - | TRBV20-1 | - | TGCAGTGCTAGAGATCTTAGGCACCATAGCAATCAGCCCCAGCATTTT | CSARDLRHHSNQPQHF
TRBJ1-2 | TRBD1 | TRBV12-5 | few | TGTGCTAGTGGTTTGGCTGACAGGGCCAACTATGGCTACACCTTC | CASGLADRANYGYTF
TRBJ2-7 | - | TRBV7-2 | many | TGTGCCAGCAGCTCGTTGGGGTACGAGCAGTACTTC | CASSSLGYEQYF
TRBJ1-5 | TRBD1 | TRBV2 | - | TGTGCCAGCTGGGGACAGGGCGATCAGCCCCAGCATTTT | CASWGQGDQPQHF
TRBJ2-2 | - | TRBV2 | few | TGTGCCAGCAGGGATCTAGAGATCACCGGGGAGCTGTTTTTT | CASRDLEITGELFF
TRBJ2-7 | - | TRBV12-3/TRBV12-4 | few | TGTGCCAGCAGTTTACGGGCTAACCCTTACGAGCAGTACTTC | CASSLRANPYEQYF